The 3 T cell receptor beta chains listed next were all sequenced from one sample in a study of shared clonotypes between healthy human individuals. Profiling relied on immunoSEQ multiplex PCR, and the TCRdb table lists in-frame clones only, not all of them. The table records around 320,000 clones, around 90% of them present only once. The sequenced sample was memory CD8+ T cells sorted from blood. The subset is: CD45RO+ cells pooled with CCR7-negative TemRA cells. These receptors all come from a man between 18 and 35 years old in good health.

This clone was seen a few times. The chain couples TRBV6-1 to TRBJ1-4; D unresolved. The CDR3 spans 12 residues. Deletions cut 2 bases from V and 12 bases from J, with 10 bases between. Germline V lookup: CDR1 MNHNS, CDR2 SASEGT. The CDR3 region has the DNA TGTGCCAGCAGTGAACCCATGGTCGAACTGTTTTTT. Residues: CASSEPMVELFF.

This clone was picked up one time. The chain uses TRBV10-2 and TRBJ2-5; D perhaps matches TRBD1 (6 bases). Trimming stripped 6 bases from V and 2 bases from J, with 13 bases between. The CDR3 extends over 14 amino acids. CDR1 and CDR2 from the germline V gene are WSHSY and SAAADI. The CDR3 DNA reads TGCGCCAGCAGATATCGGGACACTCAAGAGACCCAGTACTTC. Residues: CASRYRDTQETQYF.

This clone was recorded once. V and J are TRBV28 and TRBJ2-7; 7 bases are shared with TRBD2. CDR1 is MDHEN, CDR2 SYDVKM, per germline. The CDR3 loop spans 16 amino acids. V shed 3 bases, J shed 0 bases, and the junction held 8 bases outside the gene matches. In nucleotides, the CDR3 is TGTGCCAGCAGTTTTTTGCGGGGGATCCCCTCCTACGAGCAGTACTTC. Encoded protein: CASSFLRGIPSYEQYF.